This TCR beta chain was recovered during a study of blood T cell repertoires in COVID-19. Study in general: The samples span acute and convalescent COVID-19 from the United States, Italy and Spain. Sources were T cells, B-cell-depleted T cells, or PBMCs; the material itself was cDNA or gDNA.

After removal of 6 bases from V and 7 bases from J, the junction contained 6 bases not matched to a gene. The CDR3 contains 14 residues. Germline CDR1 is LNHDA and CDR2 is SQIVND (reference sequence). Participants were placed into cohorts based on the clinical history they reported. Authors' processing steps: Cell counts per sample came from amplifying reference gene primers. Clones were read by immunoSEQ multiplex PCR, and TCRdb kept only the in-frame ones, dropping some. The V and J calls and clone size come from that table; D and trimming were worked out from the DNA. The sample yields some 150,000 clones, 70% to 85% seen once.

The chain recombines TRBV19 with TRBJ1-6; TRBD1 agrees at 7 bases. The TCR was taken from a man aged 45-65 years who had recovered from COVID-19. The sample taken for sequencing was PBMCs or T cells enriched from blood (not recorded which). CDR3 nucleotide sequence: TGTGCCAGTAGACCGGGACAGACAAATTCACCCCTCCACTTT. It yields the protein CASRPGQTNSPLHF.